The rows below give T cell receptor beta chains drawn from one sample of a study of T cells expressing NK-cell markers. TCRdb re-called the 5' RACE reads and gives one entry per CDR3 protein, without DNA. There are 350,000 to 450,000 distinct CDR3 sequences in the sample, with around 5.2% held by the top ten. Sample: blood T cells: a sorted CD56 or NKG2C T cell subset, CD4+ or CD8+ T cells, or bulk PBMC T cells (not recorded which). Receptors were obtained from a man aged 18-75 years in good health. The CDR3 runs from the conserved cysteine through the conserved F or W.

TRBV15	TRBJ1-2	CATSRYVEGALGYTF
TRBV10-3	TRBJ1-2	CAISESISNYGYTF
TRBV10-3	TRBJ1-1	CAISEREGLNTEAFF
TRBV29-1	TRBJ2-7	CSVESATSGVYEQYF
TRBV6-1	TRBJ1-4	CASTPQGGGNEKLFF
TRBV5-1	TRBJ2-1	CASSLSDKKYNEQFF
TRBV25-1	TRBJ1-2	CASRQGVLGYTF
TRBV20-1	TRBJ1-1	CSAVRPLIWTGNYMNTEAFF
TRBV7-9	TRBJ1-2	CASSLVGGLYGYTF
TRBV5-5	TRBJ2-1	CASSFRLPAYNEQFF
TRBV6-1	TRBJ2-1	CASRRTSGTFRDEQFF
TRBV6-2/TRBV6-3	TRBJ2-3	CASGLAGLDTQYF
TRBV4-1	TRBJ1-4	CASSQGTRVKLFF
TRBV9	TRBJ1-6	CASSGQTGGNSPLHF
TRBV3-1	TRBJ2-7	CASSPTSGGRYEQYF
TRBV11-2	TRBJ2-2	CASTRRQGGDTGELFF
TRBV5-4	TRBJ2-3	CASSLRVTSGGTDTQYF
TRBV6-1	TRBJ2-3	CASGGGFTDTQYF
TRBV6-1	TRBJ2-3	CASVVGTSGGSAQYF
TRBV11-2	TRBJ1-1	CASSPQTAGMNTEAFF
TRBV7-9	TRBJ1-3	CASSLIATGNTIYF
TRBV2	TRBJ2-1	CASNRLAGGPFEFF
TRBV5-1	TRBJ1-1	CASSAGIAEAFF
TRBV7-6	TRBJ1-5	CASSLESWGTGQPQHF
TRBV11-1	TRBJ2-1	CASSTQFSYNEQFF
TRBV7-2	TRBJ2-2	CASNTPLSASNTGELFF
TRBV2	TRBJ1-2	CASSSTGVVGYTF
TRBV11-2	TRBJ2-2	CASSSRTVPNTGELFF
TRBV12-3/TRBV12-4	TRBJ1-4	CASSSHRGVGEKLFF